The clone carrying this T cell receptor beta chain is classed as medium-sized (0.01 to 0.1%). Its antigen is unknown. The data were taken from a study of vaccination and CD4 T cells after COVID-19. Cultured CD4+ T cell DNA underwent sequencing with the Oncomine TCR Beta short-read assay. TCRdb reanalysed the PCR reads using MiXCR and keeps one entry per CDR3 protein. The table has roughly 4,200 distinct CDR3 sequences, less than 20% seen once. This sample's treatment: approximately nine-day PBMC culture with coronavirus spike peptide pools or control peptides (ViraFEST assay). The receptor comes from a human donor who had recovered from COVID-19. Sequenced input: CD4+ T cells from blood, cultured in vitro.

The CDR3 here is CSAWKGDYGYTF. The CDR3 coding sequence is TGCAGTGCCTGGAAAGGGGACTATGGCTACACCTTC. This sequence joins TRBV20-1 and TRBJ1-2, with a weak D call TRBD1 (5 bases). The V end lost 6 bases, the J end lost 3 bases, and 11 bases lay between the germline ends. CDR1 DFQATT and CDR2 SNEGSKA come from the germline V gene (reference sequence). The length of the CDR3 is 12 residues.